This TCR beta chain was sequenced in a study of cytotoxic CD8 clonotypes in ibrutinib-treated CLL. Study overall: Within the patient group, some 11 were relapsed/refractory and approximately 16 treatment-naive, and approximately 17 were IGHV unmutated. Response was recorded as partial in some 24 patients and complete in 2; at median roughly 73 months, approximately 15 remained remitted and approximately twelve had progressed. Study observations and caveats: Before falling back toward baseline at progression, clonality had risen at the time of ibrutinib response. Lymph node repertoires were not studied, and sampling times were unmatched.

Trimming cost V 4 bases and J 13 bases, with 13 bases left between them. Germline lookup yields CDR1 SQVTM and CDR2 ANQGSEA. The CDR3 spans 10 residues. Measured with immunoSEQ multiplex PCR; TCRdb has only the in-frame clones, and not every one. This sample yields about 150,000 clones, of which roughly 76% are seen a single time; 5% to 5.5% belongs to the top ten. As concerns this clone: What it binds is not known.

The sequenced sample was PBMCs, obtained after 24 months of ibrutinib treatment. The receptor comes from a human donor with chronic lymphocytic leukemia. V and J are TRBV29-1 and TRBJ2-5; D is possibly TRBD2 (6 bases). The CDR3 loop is CSVGGSGRYF. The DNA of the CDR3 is TGCAGCGTTGGGGGTAGCGGACGGTACTTC.